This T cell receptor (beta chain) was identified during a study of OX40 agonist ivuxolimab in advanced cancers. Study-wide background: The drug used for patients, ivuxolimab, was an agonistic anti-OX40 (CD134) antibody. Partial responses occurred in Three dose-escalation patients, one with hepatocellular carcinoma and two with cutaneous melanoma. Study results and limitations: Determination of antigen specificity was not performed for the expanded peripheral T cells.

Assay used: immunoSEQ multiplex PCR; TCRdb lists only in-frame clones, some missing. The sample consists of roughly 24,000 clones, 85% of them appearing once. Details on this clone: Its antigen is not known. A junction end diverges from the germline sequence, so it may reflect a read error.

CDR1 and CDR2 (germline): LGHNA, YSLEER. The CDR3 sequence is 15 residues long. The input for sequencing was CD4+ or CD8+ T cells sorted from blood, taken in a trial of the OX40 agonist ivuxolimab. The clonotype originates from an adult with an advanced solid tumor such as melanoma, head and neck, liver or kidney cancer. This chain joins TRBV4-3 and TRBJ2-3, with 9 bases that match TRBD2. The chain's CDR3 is CASSLRGGLTGTQYF. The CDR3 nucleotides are TGCGCCAGCAGCTTGCGGGGGGGACTAACAGGTACGCAGTATTTT.